This is a list of T cell receptor beta chains from one sample in a study of OX40 agonist ivuxolimab in advanced cancers. Libraries were prepared by immunoSEQ multiplex PCR; TCRdb keeps only in-frame clonotypes and omits some of them. The table has over 65,000 clones, 84% seen once. This material consisted of CD4+ or CD8+ T cells sorted from blood, taken in a trial of the OX40 agonist ivuxolimab. The receptors come from an adult with an advanced solid tumor such as melanoma, head and neck, liver or kidney cancer. The CDR3 runs from the conserved cysteine through the conserved F or W. A D gene is named only where the DNA matches it firmly. The size field is filled for only some rows; it gives once, few, many or a size class.

>NA|TRBD2|TRBV7-6|TRBJ2-7
TGTGCCAGCAGCTTCGGGGGGGCCATATCCTACGAGCAGTACTTC
CASSFGGAISYEQYF
>NA|NA|TRBV23-1|TRBJ2-1
TGCGCCAGCAGTCGACAAACCACCTACAATGAGCAGTTCTTC
CASSRQTTYNEQFF
>NA|TRBD2|TRBV15|TRBJ2-1
TGTGCCACCAGCAGACGACACCTAGCGGGGGGGTCCTACAATGAGCAGTTCTTC
CATSRRHLAGGSYNEQFF
>NA|TRBD1|TRBV7-6|TRBJ1-3
TGTGCCAGCAGCCCCGGGACAGGGATCGGAAACACCATATATTTT
CASSPGTGIGNTIYF
>NA|TRBD1|TRBV7-4|TRBJ1-1
TGTGCCAGCAGCTCACTCCTGGGGGCAGGGGGTTCCATGAACACTGAAGCTTTCTTT
CASSSLLGAGGSMNTEAFF
>NA|TRBD1|TRBV30|TRBJ1-4
TGTGCCTCCAAGTGGGAGGACAGGGGATTTGTACTGTTTTTT
CASKWEDRGFVLFF
>NA|NA|TRBV18|TRBJ1-2
TGTGCCAGCTCACAAGAAGCTAACTATGGCTACACCTTC
CASSQEANYGYTF
>NA|NA|TRBV7-3|TRBJ2-2
TGTGCCAGCAGCTTGGGACTCCGGGTCGGGGAGCTGTTTTTT
CASSLGLRVGELFF
>NA|TRBD2|TRBV5-5|TRBJ2-7
TGTGCCAGCAGCCAAGATTTAGCGGGATCCTACGAGCAGTACTTC
CASSQDLAGSYEQYF
>NA|TRBD2|TRBV4-2|TRBJ2-1
TGTGCCAGCAGCCAAGATACCCGGACTAGTTACAATGAGCAGTTCTTC
CASSQDTRTSYNEQFF
>NA|NA|TRBV7-3|TRBJ2-5
TGTGCCAGCAGCTTAACGCTGGAGGAGACCCAGTACTTC
CASSLTLEETQYF
>NA|NA|TRBV21-1|TRBJ2-3
TGTGCCAGCAGCAAAGGGGGCGGGAATGTACCAGATACGCAGTATTTT
CASSKGGGNVPDTQYF
>NA|NA|TRBV5-1|TRBJ2-7
TGCGCCAGCAGCTTGGGTACCGGGACAACTCGGGAGCAGTACTTC
CASSLGTGTTREQYF
>NA|TRBD2|TRBV5-4|TRBJ2-7
TGTGCCAGCAGCTTGGCCGGGGGGACTCTCTCTTACGAGCAGTACTTC
CASSLAGGTLSYEQYF
>NA|NA|TRBV2|TRBJ2-3
TGTGCCAGCTGCTACACAGATACGCAGTATTTT
CASCYTDTQYF
>once|NA|TRBV5-4|TRBJ2-2
TGTGCCAGCAGCCGGGGACTTAGGAACACCGGGGAGCTGTTTTTT
CASSRGLRNTGELFF
>few|NA|TRBV28|TRBJ1-5
TGTGCCAGCAGTTTAGTACTTCAGCCCCAGCATTTT
CASSLVLQPQHF
>NA|NA|TRBV6-1|TRBJ2-1
TGTGCCAGCAGAGGTACAGAGGTCCCCTACAATGAGCAGTTCTTC
CASRGTEVPYNEQFF
>NA|TRBD1|TRBV19|TRBJ1-3
TGTGCCAGTAGTCCGATACAGGGGGCTGGAAACACCATATATTTT
CASSPIQGAGNTIYF
>NA|NA|TRBV9|TRBJ1-6
TGTGCCAGCAGCCCCGCGGGGGGTAATTCACCCCTCCACTTT
CASSPAGGNSPLHF
>NA|NA|TRBV10-2|TRBJ2-5
TGCGCCAGCAGTGTACAAGGAGGAGAGACCCAGTACTTC
CASSVQGGETQYF
>NA|NA|TRBV10-1|TRBJ2-5
TGCGCCAGCAGTGAGGCAGGAAAAGAGACCCAGTACTTC
CASSEAGKETQYF